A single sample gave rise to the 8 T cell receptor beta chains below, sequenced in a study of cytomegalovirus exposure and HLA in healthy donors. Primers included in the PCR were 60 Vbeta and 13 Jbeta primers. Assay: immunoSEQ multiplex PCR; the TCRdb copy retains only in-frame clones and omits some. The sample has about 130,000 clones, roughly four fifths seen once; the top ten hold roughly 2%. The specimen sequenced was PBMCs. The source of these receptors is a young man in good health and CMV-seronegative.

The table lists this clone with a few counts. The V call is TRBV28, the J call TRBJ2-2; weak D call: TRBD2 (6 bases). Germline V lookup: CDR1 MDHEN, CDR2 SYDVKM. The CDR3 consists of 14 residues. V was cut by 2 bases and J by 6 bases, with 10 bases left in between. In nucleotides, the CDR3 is TGTGCCAGCAGTTTAACGGGGGTGGCCGGGGAGCTGTTTTTT. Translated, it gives CASSLTGVAGELFF.

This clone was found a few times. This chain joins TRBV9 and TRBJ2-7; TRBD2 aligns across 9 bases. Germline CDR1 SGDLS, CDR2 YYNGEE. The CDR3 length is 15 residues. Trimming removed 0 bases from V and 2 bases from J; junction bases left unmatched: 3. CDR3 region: CASSVASGKPYEQYF. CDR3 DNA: TGTGCCAGCAGCGTAGCTAGCGGGAAACCCTACGAGCAGTACTTC.

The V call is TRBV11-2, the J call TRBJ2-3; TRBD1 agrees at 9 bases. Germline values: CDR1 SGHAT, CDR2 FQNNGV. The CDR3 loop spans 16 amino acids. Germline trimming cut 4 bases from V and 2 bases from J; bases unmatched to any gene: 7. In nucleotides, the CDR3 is TGTGCCAGCAGCTCCACCGGGACAGGGCACACAGATACGCAGTATTTT. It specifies CASSSTGTGHTDTQYF.

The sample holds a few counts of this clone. The CDR3 nucleotides are TGTGCCATAAGGACTAGCGGGTCGGCCTACAATGAGCAGTTCTTC. This sequence encodes CAIRTSGSAYNEQFF. This chain connects TRBV10-3 to TRBJ2-1; 11 nucleotides align to TRBD2. The CDR3 covers 15 residues. With V trimmed by 9 bases and J by 2 bases, 6 bases remained unmatched. Germline-derived CDR1 and CDR2 are ENHRY and SYGVKD.

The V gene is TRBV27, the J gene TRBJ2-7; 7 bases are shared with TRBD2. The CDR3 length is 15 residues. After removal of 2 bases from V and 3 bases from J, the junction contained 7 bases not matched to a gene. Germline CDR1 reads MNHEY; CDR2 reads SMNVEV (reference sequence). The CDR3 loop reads CASSLVPSGIYEQYF. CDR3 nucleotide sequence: TGTGCCAGCAGTTTAGTCCCTAGCGGAATCTACGAGCAGTACTTC.

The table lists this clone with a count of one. The CDR3 DNA reads as TGTGCCAGCAGCTTCCGTCAAGCTGGCTACACCTTC. Protein product: CASSFRQAGYTF. This rearrangement joins TRBV7-8 to TRBJ1-2; D not resolved. There are 12 residues in the CDR3. Deletions cut 3 bases from V and 7 bases from J, with 9 bases between. The germline CDR1 and CDR2 sequences are SGHVS and FQNEAQ.

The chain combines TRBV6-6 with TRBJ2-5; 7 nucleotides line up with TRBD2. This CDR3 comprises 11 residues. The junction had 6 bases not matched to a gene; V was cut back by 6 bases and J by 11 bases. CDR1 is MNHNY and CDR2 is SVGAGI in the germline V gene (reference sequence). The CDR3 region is CASSQTREQYF. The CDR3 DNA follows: TGTGCCAGCAGCCAGACGCGGGAGCAGTACTTC.

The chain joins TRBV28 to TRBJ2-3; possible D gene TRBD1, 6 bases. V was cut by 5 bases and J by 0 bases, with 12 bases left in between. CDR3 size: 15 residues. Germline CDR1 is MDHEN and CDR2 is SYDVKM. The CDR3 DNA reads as TGTGCCAGCAGTCTCGGGACAACTAGCACAGATACGCAGTATTTT. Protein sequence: CASSLGTTSTDTQYF.